The sequence of this T cell receptor beta chain was determined in a study of cytomegalovirus exposure and HLA in healthy donors. Across the whole study: Early release data held about 92 million unique TCRs from HLA-typed donors.

The PCR made use of 60 Vbeta and 13 Jbeta primers. Sequencing used immunoSEQ multiplex PCR; TCRdb keeps in-frame clones, though not all of them. This table has 120,000 or so clones, about 11% appearing once. The CDR3 has 16 amino acids. Looked up from germline, CDR1 is SGHTA and CDR2 is FQGNSA. V lost 3 bases and J 0 bases, leaving 12 bases between the germline ends. The rearrangement links TRBV7-2 to TRBJ2-4; D possibly corresponds to TRBD1 (6 bases). The sample taken for sequencing was PBMCs. This receptor was obtained from a woman aged 18-29 years in good health and CMV-seropositive. The CDR3 coding sequence is TGTGCCAGCAGCTTGGGACACACCTTAGCCAAAAACATTCAGTACTTC. It codes for CASSLGHTLAKNIQYF.